This T cell receptor (beta chain) was captured in a study of T-cell reconstitution after alpha-beta-depleted transplantation in children. This clonotype has at least ten counts. In germline, CDR1 is SGHRS, CDR2 YFSETQ. This CDR3 has 16 amino acids. V shed 1 base and J 5 bases; nucleotides not matched to a gene: 11. Preparation of the TCRbeta library was carried out with unique molecular identifiers. TCRdb analysed the PCR reads with MiXCR anew, one entry per CDR3 protein. The sample holds about 610,000 distinct CDR3 sequences, about 10% seen once. Here the sequenced sample was PBMCs from the stem cell graft donor, taken from the stem cell graft. The chain recombines TRBV5-1 with TRBJ2-5; 7 nucleotides agree with TRBD2. The sequence was obtained from a human donor who donated a stem cell graft to a child with acute myeloid leukemia. The DNA for the CDR3 is TGCGCCAGCAGCTTGTCGCCGGGAGGATTAGGGGAGACCCAGTACTTC. It encodes CASSLSPGGLGETQYF.